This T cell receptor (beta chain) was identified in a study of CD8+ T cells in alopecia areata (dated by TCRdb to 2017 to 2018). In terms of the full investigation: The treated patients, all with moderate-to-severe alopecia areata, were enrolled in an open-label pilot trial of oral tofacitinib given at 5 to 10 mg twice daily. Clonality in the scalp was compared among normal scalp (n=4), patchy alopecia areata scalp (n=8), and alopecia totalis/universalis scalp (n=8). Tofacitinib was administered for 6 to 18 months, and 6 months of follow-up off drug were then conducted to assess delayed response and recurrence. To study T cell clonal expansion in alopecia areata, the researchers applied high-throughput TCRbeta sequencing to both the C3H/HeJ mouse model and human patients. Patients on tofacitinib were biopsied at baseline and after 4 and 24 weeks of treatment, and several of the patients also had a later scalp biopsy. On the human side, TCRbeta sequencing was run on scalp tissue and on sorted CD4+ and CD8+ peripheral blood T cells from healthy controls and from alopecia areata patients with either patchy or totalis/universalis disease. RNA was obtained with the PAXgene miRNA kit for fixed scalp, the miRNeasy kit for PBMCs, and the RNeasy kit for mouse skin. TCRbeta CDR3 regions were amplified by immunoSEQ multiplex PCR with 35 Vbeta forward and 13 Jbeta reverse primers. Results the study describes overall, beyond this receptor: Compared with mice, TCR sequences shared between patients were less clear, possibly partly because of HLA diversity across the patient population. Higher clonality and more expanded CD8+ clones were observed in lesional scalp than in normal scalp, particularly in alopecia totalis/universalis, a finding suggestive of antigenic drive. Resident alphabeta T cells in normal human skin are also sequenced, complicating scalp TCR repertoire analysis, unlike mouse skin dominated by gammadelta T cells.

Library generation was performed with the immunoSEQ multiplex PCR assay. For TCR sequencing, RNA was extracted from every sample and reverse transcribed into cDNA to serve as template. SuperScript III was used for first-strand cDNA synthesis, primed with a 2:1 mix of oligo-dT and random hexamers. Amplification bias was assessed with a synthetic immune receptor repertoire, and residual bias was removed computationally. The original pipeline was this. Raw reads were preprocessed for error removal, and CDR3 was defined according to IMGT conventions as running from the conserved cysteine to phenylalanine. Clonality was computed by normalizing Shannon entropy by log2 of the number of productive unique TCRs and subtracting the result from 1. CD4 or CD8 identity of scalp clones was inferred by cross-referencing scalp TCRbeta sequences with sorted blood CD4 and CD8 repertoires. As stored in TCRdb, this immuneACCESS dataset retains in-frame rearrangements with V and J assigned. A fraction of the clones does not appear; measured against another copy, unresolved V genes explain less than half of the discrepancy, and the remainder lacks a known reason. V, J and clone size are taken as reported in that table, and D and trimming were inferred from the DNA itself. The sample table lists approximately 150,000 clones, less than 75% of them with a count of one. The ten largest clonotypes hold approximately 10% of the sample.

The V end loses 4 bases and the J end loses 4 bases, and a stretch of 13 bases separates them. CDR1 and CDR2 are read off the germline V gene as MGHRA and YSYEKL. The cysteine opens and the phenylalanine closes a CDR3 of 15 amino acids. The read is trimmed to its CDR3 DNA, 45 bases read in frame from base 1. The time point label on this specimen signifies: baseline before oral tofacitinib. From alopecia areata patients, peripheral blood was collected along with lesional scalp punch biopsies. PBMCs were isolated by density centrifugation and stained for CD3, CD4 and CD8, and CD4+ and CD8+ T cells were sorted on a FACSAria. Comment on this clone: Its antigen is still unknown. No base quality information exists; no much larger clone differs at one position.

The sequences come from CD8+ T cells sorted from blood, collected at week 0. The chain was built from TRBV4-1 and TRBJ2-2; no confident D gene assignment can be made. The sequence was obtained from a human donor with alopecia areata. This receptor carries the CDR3 CASSPRVVLTGELFF. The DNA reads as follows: TGCGCCAGCAGCCCAAGGGTAGTTCTCACCGGGGAGCTGTTTTTT.